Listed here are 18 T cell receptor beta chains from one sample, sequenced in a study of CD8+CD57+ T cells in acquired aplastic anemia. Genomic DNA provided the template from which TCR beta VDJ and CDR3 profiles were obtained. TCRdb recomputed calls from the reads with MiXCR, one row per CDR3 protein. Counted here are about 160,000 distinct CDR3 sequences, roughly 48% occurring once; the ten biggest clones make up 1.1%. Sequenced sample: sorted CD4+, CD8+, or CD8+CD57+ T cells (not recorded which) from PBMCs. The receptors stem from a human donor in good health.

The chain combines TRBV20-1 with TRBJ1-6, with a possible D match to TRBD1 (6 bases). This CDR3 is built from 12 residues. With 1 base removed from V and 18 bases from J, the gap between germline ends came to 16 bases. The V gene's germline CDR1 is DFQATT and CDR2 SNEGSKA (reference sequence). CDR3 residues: CSARGQYRADHF. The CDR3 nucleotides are TGCAGTGCTAGAGGTCAGTACAGGGCGGACCACTTT.

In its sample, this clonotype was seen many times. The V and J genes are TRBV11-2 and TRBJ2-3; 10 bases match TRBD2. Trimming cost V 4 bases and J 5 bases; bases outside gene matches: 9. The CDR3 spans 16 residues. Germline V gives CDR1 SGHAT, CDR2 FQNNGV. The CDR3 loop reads CASSSSGGAVGDTQYF. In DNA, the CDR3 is TGTGCCAGCAGCTCAAGCGGGGGGGCCGTGGGAGATACGCAGTATTTT.

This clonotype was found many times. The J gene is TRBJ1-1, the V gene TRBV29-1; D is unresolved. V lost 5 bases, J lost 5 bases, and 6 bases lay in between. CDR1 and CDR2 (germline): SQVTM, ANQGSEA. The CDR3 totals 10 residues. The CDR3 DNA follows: TGCAGCGTTAAAACTACTGAAGCTTTCTTT. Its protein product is CSVKTTEAFF. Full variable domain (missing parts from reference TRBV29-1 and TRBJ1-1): SAVISQKPSRDICQRGTSLTIQCQVDSQVTMMFWYRQQPGQSLTLIATANQGSEATYESGFVIDKFPISRPNLTFSTLTVSNMSPEDSSIYLCSVKTTEAFFGQGTRLTVV.

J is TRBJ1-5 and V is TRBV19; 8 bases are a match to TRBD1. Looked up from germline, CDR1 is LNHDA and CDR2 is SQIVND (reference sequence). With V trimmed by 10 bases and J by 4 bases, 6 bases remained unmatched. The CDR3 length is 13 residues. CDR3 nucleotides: TGTGCCACCCAACAGGGGGGGAATCAGCCCCAGCATTTT. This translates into CATQQGGNQPQHF.

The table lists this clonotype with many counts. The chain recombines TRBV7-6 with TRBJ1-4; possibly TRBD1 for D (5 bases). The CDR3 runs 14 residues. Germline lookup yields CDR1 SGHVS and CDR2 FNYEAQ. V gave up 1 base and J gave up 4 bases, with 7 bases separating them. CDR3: CASSLVGVNEKLFF. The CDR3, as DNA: TGTGCCAGCAGCTTAGTAGGGGTTAATGAAAAACTGTTTTTT.

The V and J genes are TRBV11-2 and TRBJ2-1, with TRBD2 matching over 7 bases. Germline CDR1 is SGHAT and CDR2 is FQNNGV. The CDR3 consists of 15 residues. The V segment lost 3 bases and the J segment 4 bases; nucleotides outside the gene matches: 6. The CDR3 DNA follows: TGTGCCAGCAGCTTTCCCGGGGGGAATTACAATGAGCAGTTCTTC. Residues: CASSFPGGNYNEQFF.

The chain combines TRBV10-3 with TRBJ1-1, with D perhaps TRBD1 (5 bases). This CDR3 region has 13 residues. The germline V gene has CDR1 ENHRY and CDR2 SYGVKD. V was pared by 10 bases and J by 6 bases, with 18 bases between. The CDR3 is CATRGAGGPEAFF. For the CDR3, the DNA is TGTGCCACGCGAGGGGCAGGTGGGCCTGAAGCTTTCTTT.

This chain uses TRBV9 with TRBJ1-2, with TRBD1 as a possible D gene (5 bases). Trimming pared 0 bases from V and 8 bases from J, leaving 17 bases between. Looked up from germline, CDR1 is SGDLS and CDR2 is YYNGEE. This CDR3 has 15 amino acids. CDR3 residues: CASSVDPSREGGYTF. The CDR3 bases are TGTGCCAGCAGCGTAGACCCCAGCAGGGAAGGAGGCTACACCTTC.

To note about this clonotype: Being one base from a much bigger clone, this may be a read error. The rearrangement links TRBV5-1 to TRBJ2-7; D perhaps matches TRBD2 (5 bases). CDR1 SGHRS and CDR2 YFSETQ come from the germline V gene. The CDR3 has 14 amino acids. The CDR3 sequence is CASSLGGFVYDQYF. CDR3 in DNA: TGCGCCAGCAGCTTGGGAGGGTTTGTCTACGATCAGTACTTC. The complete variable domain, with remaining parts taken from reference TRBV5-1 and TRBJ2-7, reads KAGVTQTPRYLIKTRGQQVTLSCSPISGHRSVSWYQQTPGQGLQFLFEYFSETQRNKGNFPGRFSGRQFSNSRSEMNVSTLELGDSALYLCASSLGGFVYDQYFGPGTRLTVT.

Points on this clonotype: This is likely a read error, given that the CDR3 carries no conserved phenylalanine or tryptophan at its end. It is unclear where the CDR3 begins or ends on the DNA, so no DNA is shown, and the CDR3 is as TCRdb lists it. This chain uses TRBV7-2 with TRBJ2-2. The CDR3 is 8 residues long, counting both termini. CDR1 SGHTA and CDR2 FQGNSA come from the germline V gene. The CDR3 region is CASSLGIA.

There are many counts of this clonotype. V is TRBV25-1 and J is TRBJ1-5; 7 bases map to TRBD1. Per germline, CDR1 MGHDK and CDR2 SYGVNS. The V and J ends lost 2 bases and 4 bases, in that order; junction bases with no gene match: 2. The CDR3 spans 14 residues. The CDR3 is CASSEAGGNQPQHF. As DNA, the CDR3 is TGTGCCAGCAGTGAAGCAGGGGGTAATCAGCCCCAGCATTTT.

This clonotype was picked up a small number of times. CDR3 DNA: TGCAGTGCTACGGACAGGAGGAAAGCTTTCTTT. Protein product: CSATDRRKAFF. The chain combines TRBV20-1 with TRBJ1-1, with 7 positions matching TRBD1. V trimming: 4 bases; J trimming: 9 bases; junction bases outside the gene matches: 5. Germline CDR1 and CDR2: DFQATT and SNEGSKA (reference sequence). This CDR3 spans 11 amino acids.

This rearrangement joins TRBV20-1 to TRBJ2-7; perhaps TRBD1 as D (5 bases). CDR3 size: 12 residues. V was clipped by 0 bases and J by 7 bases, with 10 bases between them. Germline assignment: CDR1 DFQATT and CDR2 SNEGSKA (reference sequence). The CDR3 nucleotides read TGCAGTGCTAGAGAACAAGACAGAGAGCAGTACTTC. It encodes CSAREQDREQYF.

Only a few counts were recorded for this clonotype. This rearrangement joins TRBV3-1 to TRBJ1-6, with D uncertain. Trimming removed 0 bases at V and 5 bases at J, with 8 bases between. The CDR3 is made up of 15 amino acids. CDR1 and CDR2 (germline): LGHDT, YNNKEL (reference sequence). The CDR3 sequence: CASSQEGKNNSPLHF. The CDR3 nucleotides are TGTGCCAGCAGCCAAGAGGGCAAAAATAATTCACCCCTCCACTTT.

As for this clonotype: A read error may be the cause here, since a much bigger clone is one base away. Here the CDR3 reads CASSLQETAIYSYTF. CDR3 DNA: TGTGCCAGCAGTTTACAGGAGACAGCAATTTATAGCTACACCTTC. The chain couples TRBV12-3 or TRBV12-4 to TRBJ1-2; D possibly corresponds to TRBD1 (5 bases). Trimming stripped 2 bases from V and 9 bases from J, with 19 bases between. This CDR3 region has 15 residues.

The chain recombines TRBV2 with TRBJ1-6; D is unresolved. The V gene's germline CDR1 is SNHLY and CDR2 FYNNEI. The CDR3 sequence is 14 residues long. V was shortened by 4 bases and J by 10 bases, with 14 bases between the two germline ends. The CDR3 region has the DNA TGTGCCAGCAGTGCTCTACCGCCCCGGTCACCCCTCCACTTT. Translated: CASSALPPRSPLHF.

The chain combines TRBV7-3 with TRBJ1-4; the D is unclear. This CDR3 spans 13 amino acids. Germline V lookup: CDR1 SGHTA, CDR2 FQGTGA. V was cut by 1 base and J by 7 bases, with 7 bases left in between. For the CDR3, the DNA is TGTGCCAGCAGCTTAATGGGAGGTGAAAAACTGTTTTTT. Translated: CASSLMGGEKLFF. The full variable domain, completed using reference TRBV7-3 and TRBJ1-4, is GAGVSQTPSNKVTEKGKYVELRCDPISGHTALYWYRQSLGQGPEFLIYFQGTGAADDSGLPNDRFFAVRPEGSVSTLKIQRTERGDSAVYLCASSLMGGEKLFFGSGTQLSVL.

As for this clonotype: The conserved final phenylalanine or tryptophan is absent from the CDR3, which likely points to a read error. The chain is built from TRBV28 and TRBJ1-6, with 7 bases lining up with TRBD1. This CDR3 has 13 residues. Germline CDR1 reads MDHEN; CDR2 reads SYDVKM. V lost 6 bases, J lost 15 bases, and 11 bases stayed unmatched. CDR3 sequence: CASSPRTGHILHS. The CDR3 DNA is TGTGCCAGCAGCCCCCGGACAGGACATATCCTCCACTCT.